What follows is one T cell receptor (beta chain) and its context. This entry belongs to a study of blood T cell repertoires in COVID-19. About the research overall: The United States, Italy and Spain supplied acute and convalescent COVID-19 samples. Nucleic acid was either cDNA or gDNA, and it came from T cells, B-cell-depleted T cells, or PBMCs.

Unmatched junction bases numbered 5, after V lost 3 bases and J lost 3 bases. The CDR3 sequence is 15 residues long. CDR1 is LNHDA and CDR2 is SQIVND in the germline V gene (reference sequence). Source study methods: Researchers report that nucleated cell counts were estimated from reference gene primer amplification. The table came from immunoSEQ multiplex PCR; TCRdb's copy has only in-frame clones and leaves some out. V, J and clone size reflect that table, while D and trimming were determined from the DNA. The table has hundreds of thousands of clones, approximately 82% seen once. V usage is TRBV19 and J usage is TRBJ1-2; 9 nucleotides agree with TRBD1. This sequence was found in an elderly man with acute or convalescent COVID-19. Sequenced: peripheral blood. As DNA, the CDR3 is TGTGCCAGTAGTATCACAGGGGGCGAAGACTATGGCTACACCTTC. Translated: CASSITGGEDYGYTF.